What follows describes a single T cell receptor (beta chain). Germline V lookup: CDR1 MNHEY, CDR2 SVGAGI. Trimming left V 6 bases short and J 6 bases short, with 15 bases between. This CDR3 has 13 amino acids. These data come from a study of blood T cell repertoires in COVID-19. Study context: Acute and convalescent COVID-19 samples came from the United States, Italy and Spain. T cells, B-cell-depleted T cells, or PBMCs supplied cDNA or gDNA.

Original data processing: Nucleated cell counts were estimated from reference gene primer amplification. The assay was immunoSEQ multiplex PCR, and TCRdb's table has in-frame clones only and misses some. The DNA gave D and trimming, while V, J and clone size come from that table. The sample holds approximately 270,000 clones, 70% to 90% seen once. The sample comprised peripheral blood. V gene TRBV6-5 combines with J gene TRBJ2-7, with a possible D match to TRBD1 (5 bases). This clonotype was sampled from a man between 18 and 35 years old with active or convalescent COVID-19. CDR3 DNA: TGTGCCAGCAGAGTCCCAGGGCGTCTCGAGCAGTACTTC. This translates into CASRVPGRLEQYF.